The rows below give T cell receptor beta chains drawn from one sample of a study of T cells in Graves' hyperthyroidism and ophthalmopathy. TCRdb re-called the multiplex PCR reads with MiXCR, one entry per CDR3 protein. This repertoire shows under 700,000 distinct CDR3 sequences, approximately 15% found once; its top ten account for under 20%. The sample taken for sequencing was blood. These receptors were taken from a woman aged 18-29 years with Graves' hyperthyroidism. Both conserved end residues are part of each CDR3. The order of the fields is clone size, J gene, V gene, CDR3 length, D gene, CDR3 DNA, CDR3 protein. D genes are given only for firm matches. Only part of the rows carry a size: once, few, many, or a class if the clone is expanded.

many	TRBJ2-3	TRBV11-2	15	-	TGTGCCAGCAGCCCCGGACTCCAGACGGCAGATACGCAGTATTTT	CASSPGLQTADTQYF
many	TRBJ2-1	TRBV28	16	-	TGTGCCAGCAGACGATACGACGGCAGCTCCTACAATGAGCAGTTCTTC	CASRRYDGSSYNEQFF
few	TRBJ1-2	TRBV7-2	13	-	TGTGCCAGCAGACTACGGGACCTAAGGGGCTACACCTTC	CASRLRDLRGYTF
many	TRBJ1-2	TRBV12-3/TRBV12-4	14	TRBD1	TGTGCCAGCAGTTCCTCGACAGGGGCGCCTGGCTACACCTTC	CASSSSTGAPGYTF
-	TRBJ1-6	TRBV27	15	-	TGTGCCAGCAGTCGACGGGGGGGCGCAGCATCACCCCTCCACTTT	CASSRRGGAASPLHF
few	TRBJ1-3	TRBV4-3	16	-	TGCGCCAGCAGCCGATTAGGGTTGGGCCCGGGAAACACCATATATTTT	CASSRLGLGPGNTIYF
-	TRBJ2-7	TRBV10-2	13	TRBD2	TGCGCCAGCGGTAGCGGGCGAGCCTACGAGCAGTACTTC	CASGSGRAYEQYF
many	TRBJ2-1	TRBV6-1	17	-	TGTGCCAGCAGTGAAGCCCCTTCATCCCGCTCCTACAATGAGCAGTTCTTC	CASSEAPSSRSYNEQFF
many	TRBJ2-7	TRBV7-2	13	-	TGTGCCAGCACCGTTGAACAGGGATACGAGCAGTACTTC	CASTVEQGYEQYF
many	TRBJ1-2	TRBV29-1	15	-	TGCAGCGTTTTCACAGGGAATCAGGTTAACTATGGCTACACCTTC	CSVFTGNQVNYGYTF
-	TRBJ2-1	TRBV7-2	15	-	TGTGCCAGCAGCCCCCGGGACCTTCCTGGCAATGAGCAGTTCTTC	CASSPRDLPGNEQFF
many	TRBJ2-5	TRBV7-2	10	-	TGTGCCGCAGGGAGAGGGACCCAGTACTTC	CAAGRGTQYF
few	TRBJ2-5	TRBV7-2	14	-	TGTGCCAGCAGCTTTCCCAGAACACAAGAGACCCAGTACTTC	CASSFPRTQETQYF
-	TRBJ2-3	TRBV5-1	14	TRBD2	TGCGCCAGCACTAGCGGGGGGACCACAGATACGCAGTATTTT	CASTSGGTTDTQYF
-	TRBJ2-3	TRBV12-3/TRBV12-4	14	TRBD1	TGTGCCAGCAGTCCCGGGACAGGGCCAGATACGCAGTATTTT	CASSPGTGPDTQYF
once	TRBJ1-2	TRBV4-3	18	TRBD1	TGCGCCAGCAGCCAAGAAGGCCCAGGGGGTTCCCCCCTCTATGGCTACACCTTC	CASSQEGPGGSPLYGYTF
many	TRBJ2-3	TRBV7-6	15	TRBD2	TGTGCCAGCAGCTTAGCCGGGGGGATCACAGATACGCAGTATTTT	CASSLAGGITDTQYF
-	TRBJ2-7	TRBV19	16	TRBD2	TGTGCCAGTAGTATCAAGGCTAGCGGGTTCATCTACGAGCAGTACTTC	CASSIKASGFIYEQYF
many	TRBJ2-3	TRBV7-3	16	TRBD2	TGTGCCAGCAGCCGATGGGGACTAGGCAGTCCAGATACGCAGTATTTT	CASSRWGLGSPDTQYF
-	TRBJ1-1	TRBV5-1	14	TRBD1	TGCGCCGGCAGCCGGGACAGTCTGAACACTGAAGCTTTCTTT	CAGSRDSLNTEAFF
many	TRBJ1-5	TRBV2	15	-	TGTGCCAGCAGTGATGGTGGGGGCGCGGGGGAGCCCCAGCATTTT	CASSDGGGAGEPQHF
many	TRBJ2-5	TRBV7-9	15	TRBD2	TGTGCCAGCAGCTTGAGAACTAGCGGGCGAGGTGTCCAGTACTTC	CASSLRTSGRGVQYF
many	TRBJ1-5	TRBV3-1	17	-	TGTGCCAGCAGCCAAGGACCCCCCCAGCATGGCAATCAGCCCCAGCATTTT	CASSQGPPQHGNQPQHF
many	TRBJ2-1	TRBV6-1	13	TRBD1	TGTGCCAGCAGAGGACAGGGCGGGGATGAGCAGTTCTTC	CASRGQGGDEQFF
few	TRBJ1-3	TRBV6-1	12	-	TGTGCCAGCAGTACCGCCCGGAACACCATATATTTT	CASSTARNTIYF
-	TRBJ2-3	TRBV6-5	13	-	TGTGCCAGCAGTTCTATAGGAGAAGATACGCGGTATTTT	CASSSIGEDTRYF
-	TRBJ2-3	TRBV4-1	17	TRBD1	TGCGCCAGCAGCACCTCCCCGTACAGGGGGCGCACAGATACGCAGTATTTT	CASSTSPYRGRTDTQYF
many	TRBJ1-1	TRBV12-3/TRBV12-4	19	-	TGTGCCAGCAGTCATGGCGGCTTTGGGGACTTCAAACTGAACACTGAAGCTTTCTTT	CASSHGGFGDFKLNTEAFF
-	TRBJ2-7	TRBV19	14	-	TGTGCCAGTAGTATCGCCGGGATAACCTACGAGCAGTACTTC	CASSIAGITYEQYF
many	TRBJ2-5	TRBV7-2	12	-	TGTGCCAGCAGCTCAAGACGTCGGTTCTTCTACTTC	CASSSRRRFFYF
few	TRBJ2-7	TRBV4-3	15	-	TGCGCCAGCAGCCAAGTACTTCAACCCCGGTACGAGCAGTACTTC	CASSQVLQPRYEQYF